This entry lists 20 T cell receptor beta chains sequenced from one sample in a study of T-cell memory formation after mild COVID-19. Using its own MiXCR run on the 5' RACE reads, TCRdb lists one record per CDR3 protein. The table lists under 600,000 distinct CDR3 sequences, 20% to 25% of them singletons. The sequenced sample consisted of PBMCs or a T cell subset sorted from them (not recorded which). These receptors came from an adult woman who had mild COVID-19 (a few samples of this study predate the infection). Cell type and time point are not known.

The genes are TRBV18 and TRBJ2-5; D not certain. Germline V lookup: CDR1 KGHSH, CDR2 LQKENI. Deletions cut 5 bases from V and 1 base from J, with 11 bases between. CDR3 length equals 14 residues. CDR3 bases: TGTGCCAGCTCAGACCTCCGGACCCAAGAGACCCAGTACTTC. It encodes CASSDLRTQETQYF.

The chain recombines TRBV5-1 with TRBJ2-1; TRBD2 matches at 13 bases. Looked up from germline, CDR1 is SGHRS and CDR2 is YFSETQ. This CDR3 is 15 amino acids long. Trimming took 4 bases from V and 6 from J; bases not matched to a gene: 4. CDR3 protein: CASSQLAGGANEQFF. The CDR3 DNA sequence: TGCGCCAGCAGCCAACTAGCGGGGGGGGCCAATGAGCAGTTCTTC. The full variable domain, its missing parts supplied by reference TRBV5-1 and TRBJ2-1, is KAGVTQTPRYLIKTRGQQVTLSCSPISGHRSVSWYQQTPGQGLQFLFEYFSETQRNKGNFPGRFSGRQFSNSRSEMNVSTLELGDSALYLCASSQLAGGANEQFFGPGTRLTVL.

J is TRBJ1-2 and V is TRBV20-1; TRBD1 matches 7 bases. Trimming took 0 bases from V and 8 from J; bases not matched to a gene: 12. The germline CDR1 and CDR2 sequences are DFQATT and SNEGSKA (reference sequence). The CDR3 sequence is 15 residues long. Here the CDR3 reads CSARDMKRDSGGYTF. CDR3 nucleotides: TGCAGTGCTAGAGATATGAAGAGGGACAGTGGCGGCTACACCTTC.

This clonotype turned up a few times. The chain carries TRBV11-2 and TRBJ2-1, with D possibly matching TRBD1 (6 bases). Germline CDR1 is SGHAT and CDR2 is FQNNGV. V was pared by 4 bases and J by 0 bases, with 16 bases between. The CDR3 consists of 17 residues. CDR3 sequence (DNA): TGTGCCAGCAGCTCTCGGACAGTCCATAGCTCCTACAATGAGCAGTTCTTC. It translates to CASSSRTVHSSYNEQFF.

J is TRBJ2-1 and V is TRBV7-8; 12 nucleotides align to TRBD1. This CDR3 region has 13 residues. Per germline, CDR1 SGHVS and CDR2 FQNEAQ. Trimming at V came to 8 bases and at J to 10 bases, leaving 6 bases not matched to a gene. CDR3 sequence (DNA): TGTGCCAGCCGGGACAGGGGGCCGGGGGAGCAGTTCTTC. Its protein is CASRDRGPGEQFF.

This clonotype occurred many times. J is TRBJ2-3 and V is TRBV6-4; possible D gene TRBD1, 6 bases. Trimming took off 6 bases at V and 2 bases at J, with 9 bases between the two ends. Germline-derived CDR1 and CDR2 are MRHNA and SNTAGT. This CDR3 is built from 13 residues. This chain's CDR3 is CASSRTATDTQYF. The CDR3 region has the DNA TGTGCCAGCAGCAGGACAGCCACAGATACGCAGTATTTT.

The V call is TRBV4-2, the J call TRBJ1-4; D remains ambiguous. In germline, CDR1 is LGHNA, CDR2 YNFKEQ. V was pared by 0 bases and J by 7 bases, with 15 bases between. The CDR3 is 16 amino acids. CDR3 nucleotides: TGTGCCAGCAGCCAAGATCGGATGGTTCTCGGTGAAAAACTGTTTTTT. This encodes CASSQDRMVLGEKLFF.

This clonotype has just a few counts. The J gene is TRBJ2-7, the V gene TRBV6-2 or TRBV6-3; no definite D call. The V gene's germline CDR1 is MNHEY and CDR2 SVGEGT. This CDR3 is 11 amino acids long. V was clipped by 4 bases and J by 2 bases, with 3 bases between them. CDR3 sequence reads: CASSLPYEQYF. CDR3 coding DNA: TGTGCCAGCAGTTTACCCTACGAGCAGTACTTC.

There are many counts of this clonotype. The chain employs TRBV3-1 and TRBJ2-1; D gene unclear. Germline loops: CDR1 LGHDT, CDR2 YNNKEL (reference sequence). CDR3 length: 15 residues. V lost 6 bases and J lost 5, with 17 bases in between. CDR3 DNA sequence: TGTGCCAGCAGTTTACTTTGGACGGGTCACAATGAGCAGTTCTTC. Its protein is CASSLLWTGHNEQFF.

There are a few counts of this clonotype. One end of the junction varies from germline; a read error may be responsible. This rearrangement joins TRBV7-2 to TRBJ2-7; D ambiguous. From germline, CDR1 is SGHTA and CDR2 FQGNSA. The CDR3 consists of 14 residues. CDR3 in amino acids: CASTLEERAYEQYF. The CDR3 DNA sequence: TGTGCCAGCACCTTAGAGGAGCGAGCCTACGAGCAGTACTTC.

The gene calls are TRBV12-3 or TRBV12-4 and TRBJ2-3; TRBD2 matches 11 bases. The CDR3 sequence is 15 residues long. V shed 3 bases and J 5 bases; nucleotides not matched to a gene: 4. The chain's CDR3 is CASSLGTSGGDTQYF. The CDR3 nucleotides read TGTGCCAGCAGTTTGGGGACTAGCGGCGGAGATACGCAGTATTTT.

The CDR3 nucleotides read TGTGCCAGCAGCTTAGCCTCCGATCAAGGCTACACCTTC. It specifies CASSLASDQGYTF. This rearrangement joins TRBV7-8 to TRBJ1-2, with D unresolved. Trimming removed 0 bases from V and 8 bases from J, with 10 bases in between. Germline V gives CDR1 SGHVS, CDR2 FQNEAQ. The CDR3 extends over 13 amino acids.

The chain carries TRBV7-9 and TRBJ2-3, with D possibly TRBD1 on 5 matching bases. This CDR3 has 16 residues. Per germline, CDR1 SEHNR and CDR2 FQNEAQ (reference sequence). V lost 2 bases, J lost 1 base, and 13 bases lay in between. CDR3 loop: CASSLLQGWGTDTQYF. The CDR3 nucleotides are TGTGCCAGCAGCTTACTGCAGGGATGGGGCACAGATACGCAGTATTTT. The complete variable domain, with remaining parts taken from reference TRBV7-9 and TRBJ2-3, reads DTGVSQNPRHKITKRGQNVTFRCDPISEHNRLYWYRQTLGQGPEFLTYFQNEAQLEKSRLLSDRFSAERPKGSFSTLEIQRTEQGDSAMYLCASSLLQGWGTDTQYFGPGTRLTVL.

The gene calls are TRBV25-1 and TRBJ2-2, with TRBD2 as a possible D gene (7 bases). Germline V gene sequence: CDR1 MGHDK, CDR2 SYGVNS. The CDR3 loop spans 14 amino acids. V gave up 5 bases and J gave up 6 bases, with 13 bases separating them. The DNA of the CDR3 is TGTGCCAGCAGTCTACCGGGGGGCGCCGGGGAGCTGTTTTTT. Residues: CASSLPGGAGELFF.

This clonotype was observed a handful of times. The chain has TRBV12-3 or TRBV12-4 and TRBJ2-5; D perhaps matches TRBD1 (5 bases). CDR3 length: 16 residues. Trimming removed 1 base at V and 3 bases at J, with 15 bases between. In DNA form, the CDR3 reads TGTGCCAGCAGTTTAGTCCAGGGCTCTACTAAAGAGACCCAGTACTTC. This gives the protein CASSLVQGSTKETQYF.

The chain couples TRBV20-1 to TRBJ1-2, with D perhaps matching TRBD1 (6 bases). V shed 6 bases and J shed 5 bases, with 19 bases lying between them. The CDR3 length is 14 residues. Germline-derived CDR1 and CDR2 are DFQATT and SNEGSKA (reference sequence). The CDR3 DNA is TGCAGTGCCCCCAGCCTGCAGGACAGATATGGCTACACCTTC. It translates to CSAPSLQDRYGYTF.

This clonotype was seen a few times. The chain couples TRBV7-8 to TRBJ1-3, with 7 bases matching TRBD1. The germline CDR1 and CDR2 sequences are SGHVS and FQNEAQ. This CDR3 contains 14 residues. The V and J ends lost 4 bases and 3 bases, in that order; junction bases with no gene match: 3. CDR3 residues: CASSSGGFGNTIYF. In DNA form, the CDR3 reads TGTGCCAGCAGCTCAGGGGGGTTTGGAAACACCATATATTTT.

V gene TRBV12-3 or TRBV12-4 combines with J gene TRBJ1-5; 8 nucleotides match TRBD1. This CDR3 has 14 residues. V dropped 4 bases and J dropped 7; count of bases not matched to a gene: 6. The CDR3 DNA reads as TGTGCCAGCAGTTCCGGACAGGGTCACCAGCCCCAGCATTTT. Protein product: CASSSGQGHQPQHF.

The CDR3 nucleotides are TGTGCCATCAGTGAGAGGGGGAGGCGGCAAGAGACCCAGTACTTC. This translates into CAISERGRRQETQYF. This rearrangement joins TRBV10-3 to TRBJ2-5; D may be TRBD1 or TRBD2 (6 bases each). In germline, CDR1 is ENHRY, CDR2 SYGVKD. The CDR3 extends over 15 amino acids. With 2 bases removed from V and 2 bases from J, the gap between germline ends came to 12 bases.

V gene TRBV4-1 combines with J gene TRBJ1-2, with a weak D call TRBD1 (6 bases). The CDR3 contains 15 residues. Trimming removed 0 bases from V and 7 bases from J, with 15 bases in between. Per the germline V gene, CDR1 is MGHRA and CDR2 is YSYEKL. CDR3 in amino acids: CASSQDHRAMFGYTF. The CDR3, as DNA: TGCGCCAGCAGCCAAGATCACAGGGCTATGTTTGGCTACACCTTC.